This T cell receptor (beta chain) came from a study of long-term antiretroviral therapy in people with HIV. Concerning this clone: Its antigen is undetermined.

Overall study results and limits: Once patients were on ART, diversity went higher but still fell short of transplant donor controls. Clonal populations expanded prior to ART predominated within the repertoire at all time points.

Each specimen consisted of roughly 1-10 million cryopreserved PBMC prior to extraction of DNA. With survey level as its setting, the immunoSEQ assay was v3.0. Measured with immunoSEQ multiplex PCR; TCRdb has only the in-frame clones, and not every one. The sample shows around 16,000 clones, roughly 80% of them seen only once. This sample comprised unsorted PBMCs, obtained 1.2 years before starting antiretroviral therapy. This clonotype was sampled from a man under 40 with HIV.

For the CDR3, the DNA is TGTGCCAGCCGGGAATCCTCCTACGAGCAGTACTTC. Protein sequence: CASRESSYEQYF. V and J are TRBV2 and TRBJ2-7, with a weak D call TRBD2 (5 bases). The V gene's germline CDR1 is SNHLY and CDR2 FYNNEI. CDR3 length equals 12 residues. Trimming removed 8 bases from V and 0 bases from J, with 8 bases in between.